A single sample is the source of the 17 T cell receptor beta chains below, sequenced in a study of identical twins. One entry per CDR3 protein, called by TCRdb with MiXCR from the 5' RACE reads. The sample holds 1,800,000 or so distinct CDR3 sequences, roughly a third seen once. Sequencing input: cord blood. The source is a newborn girl in good health.

V and J are TRBV18 and TRBJ1-2; 8 nucleotides agree with TRBD1. This CDR3 spans 15 amino acids. J lost 5 bases, V lost 3 bases, and 8 bases had no gene match. The germline CDR1 and CDR2 sequences are KGHSH and LQKENI. The CDR3 protein is CASSPGEQGAYGYTF. The CDR3 DNA sequence: TGTGCCAGCTCACCTGGGGAGCAGGGGGCGTATGGCTACACCTTC.

In this sample, this clonotype turned up a few times. This chain joins TRBV11-2 and TRBJ2-7, with D perhaps matching TRBD2 (7 bases). Germline lookup yields CDR1 SGHAT and CDR2 FQNNGV. This CDR3 has 14 amino acids. Trimming pared 6 bases from V and 6 bases from J, leaving 18 bases between. The CDR3 bases are TGTGCCAGCAGTCTCTCTATCGCGGGGGCCGAGCAGTACTTC. Translating it yields CASSLSIAGAEQYF.

The genes are TRBV12-3 or TRBV12-4 and TRBJ1-4; 8 bases are a match to TRBD1. This CDR3 contains 15 residues. The V segment lost 6 bases and the J segment 0 bases; nucleotides outside the gene matches: 3. The CDR3 DNA reads TGTGCCAGCAGCCGACAGGGGTCAACTAATGAAAAACTGTTTTTT. This encodes CASSRQGSTNEKLFF.

This clonotype has a handful of counts. The chain employs TRBV29-1 and TRBJ2-1; 9 bases align to TRBD1. The CDR3 has 15 amino acids. V lost 5 bases to trimming and J lost 3 bases; unmatched junction nucleotides: 8. Germline CDR1 and CDR2: SQVTM and ANQGSEA. The chain's CDR3 is CSVPRDRVLYNEQFF. The CDR3 region has the DNA TGCAGCGTTCCTCGGGACAGGGTCCTCTACAATGAGCAGTTCTTC.

The V gene is TRBV28, the J gene TRBJ2-6; possibly TRBD2 for D (6 bases). The CDR3 runs 15 residues. Between the trimmed V and J ends, which lost 3 bases and 3 bases, there was a span of 9 bases. CDR1 is MDHEN and CDR2 is SYDVKM in the germline V gene. The CDR3, as DNA: TGTGCCAGCAGTTTTGGGGGAGGTGGGGCCAACGTCCTGACTTTC. As protein: CASSFGGGGANVLTF.

This clonotype was seen many times. The rearrangement uses TRBV29-1 and TRBJ1-2; D perhaps matches TRBD1 (6 bases). Trimming took 6 bases from V and 0 from J, leaving 11 bases between them. Germline lookup yields CDR1 SQVTM and CDR2 ANQGSEA. The CDR3 runs to 13 residues. The CDR3 nucleotides are TGCAGCGTCGTACAGGGAACTAACTATGGCTACACCTTC. Its translation is CSVVQGTNYGYTF.

There are a few counts of this clonotype. The rearrangement joins TRBV2 to TRBJ2-5; tentatively, D is TRBD1 (5 bases). The CDR3 contains 15 residues. V shed 6 bases and J shed 1 base, with 15 bases lying between them. From germline, CDR1 is SNHLY and CDR2 FYNNEI. The CDR3 region has the DNA TGTGCCAGCAGCCCGAATGGGCAGGGCCAAGAGACCCAGTACTTC. Translated: CASSPNGQGQETQYF.

CDR3 amino acids: CASSNRVSEQFF. The CDR3 nucleotides are TGTGCCAGCAGCAACAGAGTGAGTGAGCAGTTCTTC. The chain combines TRBV21-1 with TRBJ2-1. TRBV21-1 corresponds to a pseudogene. The CDR3 length is 12 residues.

The V call is TRBV28, the J call TRBJ2-3; D not certain. Germline V gives CDR1 MDHEN, CDR2 SYDVKM. Trimming pared 3 bases from V and 2 bases from J, leaving 9 bases between. The CDR3 is 14 amino acids. The CDR3 region has the DNA TGTGCCAGCAGTTTCAACAGCCTCACAGATACGCAGTATTTT. It specifies CASSFNSLTDTQYF.

The chain joins TRBV25-1 to TRBJ1-1, with TRBD1 as a possible D gene (6 bases). V lost 3 bases and J lost 0, with 8 bases in between. Germline V CDR1 and CDR2: MGHDK, SYGVNS. This CDR3 spans 14 amino acids. The CDR3 sequence: CASSEKGVNTEAFF. CDR3 nucleotide sequence: TGTGCCAGCAGTGAGAAGGGGGTGAACACTGAAGCTTTCTTT.

V is TRBV11-2 and J is TRBJ2-3, with 7 bases matching TRBD2. V was clipped by 1 base and J by 2 bases; unmatched bases: 6. This CDR3 comprises 16 residues. Germline V gene lookup returns CDR1 SGHAT and CDR2 FQNNGV. CDR3 nucleotides: TGTGCCAGCAGCTTAGGCCCAGCGGGGTACACAGATACGCAGTATTTT. Translating gives CASSLGPAGYTDTQYF.

The chain uses TRBV28 and TRBJ2-3; D unclear. Germline V gene lookup returns CDR1 MDHEN and CDR2 SYDVKM. The CDR3 loop spans 15 amino acids. The V gene lost 3 bases and the J gene lost 2 bases, with 12 bases spanning the gap. As DNA, the CDR3 is TGTGCCAGCAGTTTTGGAGTCAGCGACACAGATACGCAGTATTTT. Translation gives CASSFGVSDTDTQYF.

This sequence joins TRBV4-1 and TRBJ1-1; 8 nucleotides align to TRBD1. Germline V lookup: CDR1 MGHRA, CDR2 YSYEKL. There are 15 residues in the CDR3. Trimming took 3 bases from V and 2 from J; bases not matched to a gene: 5. In DNA, the CDR3 is TGCGCCAGCAGCCACCGACAGGGGTCAAACACTGAAGCTTTCTTT. It specifies CASSHRQGSNTEAFF.

This sequence joins TRBV7-2 and TRBJ2-1; D is possibly TRBD2 (6 bases). V dropped 3 bases and J dropped 4 bases, with 13 bases sitting between them. This CDR3 comprises 15 residues. The germline V gene encodes CDR1 SGHTA and CDR2 FQGNSA. In DNA, the CDR3 is TGTGCCAGCAGCTTTTCTATCCGGGGGTACAATGAGCAGTTCTTC. It codes for CASSFSIRGYNEQFF.

This chain links TRBV29-1 with TRBJ2-4; 16 nucleotides line up with TRBD2. The J call may be mistaken, given a closer DNA end match to TRBJ2-7. This CDR3 has 18 residues. Germline assignment: CDR1 SQVTM and CDR2 ANQGSEA. The CDR3 bases are TGCAGCGTTGTGGCCGCGGGACTAGCGGGAGGGCCGACCTACGAGCAGTACTTC. Protein: CSVVAAGLAGGPTYEQYF.

To note about this clonotype: Compared with germline, one end of the junction differs, possibly owing to a read error. The chain has TRBV5-1 and TRBJ2-3; 9 bases line up with TRBD2. Germline V gene lookup returns CDR1 SGHRS and CDR2 YFSETQ. The CDR3 length is 16 residues. The CDR3 protein is CASSLDPTSGGDAQYF. Here the CDR3 DNA reads TGCGCCAGCAGCTTGGACCCGACTAGCGGAGGAGATGCGCAGTATTTT. Combining the CDR3 with reference TRBV5-1 and TRBJ2-3 gives the whole variable domain KAGVTQTPRYLIKTRGQQVTLSCSPISGHRSVSWYQQTPGQGLQFLFEYFSETQRNKGNFPGRFSGRQFSNSRSEMNVSTLELGDSALYLCASSLDPTSGGDAQYFGPGTRLTVL.

This clonotype was observed a handful of times. V usage is TRBV7-6 and J usage is TRBJ2-6; D ambiguous. Deletions cut 0 bases from V and 1 base from J, with 4 bases between. CDR3 length: 15 amino acids. CDR1 is SGHVS and CDR2 is FNYEAQ in the germline V gene. CDR3 bases: TGTGCCAGCAGCTTAGCAAAATCTGGGGCCAACGTCCTGACTTTC. Encoded protein: CASSLAKSGANVLTF. The whole variable domain, filled in from reference TRBV7-6 and TRBJ2-6, reads GAGVSQSPRYKVTKRGQDVALRCDPISGHVSLYWYRQALGQGPEFLTYFNYEAQQDKSGLPNDRFSAERPEGSISTLTIQRTEQRDSAMYRCASSLAKSGANVLTFGAGSRLTVL.